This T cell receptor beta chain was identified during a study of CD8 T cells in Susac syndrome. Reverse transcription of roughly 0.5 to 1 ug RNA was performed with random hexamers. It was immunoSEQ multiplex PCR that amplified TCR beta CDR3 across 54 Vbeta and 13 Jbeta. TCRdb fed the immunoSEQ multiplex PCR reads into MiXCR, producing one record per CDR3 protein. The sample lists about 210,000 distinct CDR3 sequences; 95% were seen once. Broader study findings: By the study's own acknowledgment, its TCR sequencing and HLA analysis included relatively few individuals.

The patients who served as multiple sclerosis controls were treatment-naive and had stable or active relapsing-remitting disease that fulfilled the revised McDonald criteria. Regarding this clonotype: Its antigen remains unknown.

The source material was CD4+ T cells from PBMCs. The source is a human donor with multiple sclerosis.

The CDR3 DNA reads as TGCGCCAGCAGCTCCCCCCCGGGGCCCCAGCATTTT. Residues: CASSSPPGPQHF. V and J are TRBV5-1 and TRBJ1-5; D not resolved. CDR1 is SGHRS, CDR2 YFSETQ, per germline. The V end was cut by 3 bases, the J end by 9 bases, with 10 bases between. CDR3 length: 12 residues.